This TCR beta chain was found in a study of cytomegalovirus exposure and HLA in healthy donors. 60 Vbeta and 13 Jbeta primers were used in PCR. Sequenced by immunoSEQ multiplex PCR; TCRdb stores in-frame clones only, minus some. The sample lists 90,000 or so clones; under 80% were seen once. Remarks on this clone: The antigen remains unidentified.

V was shortened by 5 bases and J by 1 base, with 14 bases between the two germline ends. Germline values: CDR1 LNHNV, CDR2 YYDKDF (reference sequence). This CDR3 is 15 amino acids long. Study-level points and caveats: Later on, a genetic analysis was performed. It linked a missense variant in DCLRE1C with V- and J-gene trimming of TCR beta. Researchers reported in a later analysis that common viral pathogens appeared linked to several top clusters.

Sequenced: PBMCs. The genes are TRBV15 and TRBJ1-1; D remains ambiguous. The receptor comes from a man aged 55-75 years in good health and CMV-seronegative. The CDR3 reads CATSWEKQPNTEAFF. The DNA for the CDR3 is TGTGCCACCAGCTGGGAGAAACAGCCGAACACTGAAGCTTTCTTT.